The 3 T cell receptor beta chains reported below all come from one sample, sequenced in a study of T cell responses to AZD1222 COVID-19 vaccine. TCRdb's table, derived via immunoSEQ multiplex PCR, lists solely in-frame clones and lacks some. The sample consists of 200,000 to 250,000 clones, about 94% of them appearing once. The source was peripheral blood, collected 28 days after the second dose of the MenACWY control vaccine. The receptors originated from an adult who received the MenACWY meningococcal vaccine as a control.

The chain carries TRBV2 and TRBJ1-5; 7 bases align to TRBD1. Per germline, CDR1 SNHLY and CDR2 FYNNEI. The V and J ends lost 6 bases and 1 base, in that order; junction bases with no gene match: 3. There are 14 residues in the CDR3. CDR3 protein: CASSEDRSNQPQHF. As DNA, the CDR3 is TGTGCCAGCAGCGAGGACAGGAGCAATCAGCCCCAGCATTTT.

The sample holds one count of this clone. The CDR3 sequence is CASSLALPRENEQFF. The CDR3 DNA follows: TGTGCCAGCAGCTTAGCACTCCCTCGTGAGAATGAGCAGTTCTTC. V and J are TRBV7-2 and TRBJ2-1; D call uncertain. This CDR3 is built from 15 residues. Between the trimmed V and J ends, which lost 0 bases and 7 bases, there was a span of 13 bases. Germline CDR1 SGHTA, CDR2 FQGNSA.

This clone was seen just once. The chain couples TRBV29-1 to TRBJ2-7; either TRBD1 or TRBD2 may supply D (7 bases each). Per the germline V gene, CDR1 is SQVTM and CDR2 is ANQGSEA. The CDR3 has 13 amino acids. Deletions cut 6 bases from V and 2 bases from J, with 14 bases between. The DNA of the CDR3 is TGCAGCGTGGGGGAGGGACAGACCTACGAGCAGTACTTC. It translates to CSVGEGQTYEQYF.